The entry that follows covers one TCR beta chain sequence. What it binds is not known. A junction end diverges from the germline sequence, so it may reflect a read error. Germline V gives CDR1 KGHDR, CDR2 SFDVKD. The CDR3 is made up of 13 amino acids. TCR beta VDJ and CDR3 profiling used genomic DNA as template. TCRdb ran MiXCR on the reads and lists one entry per CDR3 protein. The sample has fewer than 200,000 distinct CDR3 sequences; 55% to 70% are singletons. This sample was taken from a study of CD8+CD57+ T cells in acquired aplastic anemia. The wider study: Average DNA yield from sorted CD4+ and CD8+ cells was 3.2 ug. There were some 11 million reads, on average, for CD4+ cells from healthy donors.

General study results and limits: Sharing between patients and controls was observed for some 27 CD8+ CDR3 sequences. In CD8+ cells, Simpson's diversity showed no significant difference between patients and controls.

The source material was sorted CD4+, CD8+, or CD8+CD57+ T cells (not recorded which) from PBMCs. The rearrangement uses TRBV24-1 and TRBJ2-3; 8 positions agree with TRBD1. The origin of this receptor is a human donor in good health. This CDR3 reads CATGETGADTQYF. CDR3 in DNA: TGTGCCACCGGTGAGACAGGGGCGGATACGCAGTATTTT.